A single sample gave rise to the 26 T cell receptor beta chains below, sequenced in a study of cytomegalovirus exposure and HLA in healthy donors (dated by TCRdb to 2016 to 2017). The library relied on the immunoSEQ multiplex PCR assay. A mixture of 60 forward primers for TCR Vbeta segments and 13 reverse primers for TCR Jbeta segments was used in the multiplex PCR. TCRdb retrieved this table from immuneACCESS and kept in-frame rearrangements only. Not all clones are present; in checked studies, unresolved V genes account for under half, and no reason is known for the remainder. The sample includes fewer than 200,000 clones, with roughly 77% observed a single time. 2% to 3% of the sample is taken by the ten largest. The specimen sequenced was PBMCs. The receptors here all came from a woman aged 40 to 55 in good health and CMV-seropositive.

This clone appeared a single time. This CDR3 reads CASSLSNNEQFF. DNA of the CDR3: TGTGCCAGCAGCCTTAGTAACAATGAGCAGTTCTTC. The chain combines TRBV5-6 with TRBJ2-1; no firm D call. The V and J ends lost 4 bases and 5 bases respectively, with 7 bases between them. CDR3 size: 12 residues. CDR1 is SGHDT, CDR2 YYEEEE, per germline.

The CDR3 reads CAWRNTGSGNTIYF. CDR3 nucleotides: TGTGCCTGGCGGAATACAGGGTCGGGCAACACCATATATTTT. The chain is built from TRBV30 and TRBJ1-3; a weak D match, TRBD1 (6 bases). V dropped 5 bases and J dropped 7 bases, with 18 bases sitting between them. This CDR3 comprises 14 residues. Germline CDR1 reads GTSNPN; CDR2 reads SVGIG (reference sequence). Combining the CDR3 with reference TRBV30 and TRBJ1-3 gives the whole variable domain SQTIHQWPATLVQPVGSPLSLECTVEGTSNPNLYWYRQAAGRGLQLLFYSVGIGQISSEVPQNLSASRPQDRQFILSSKKLLLSDSGFYLCAWRNTGSGNTIYFGEGSWLTVV.

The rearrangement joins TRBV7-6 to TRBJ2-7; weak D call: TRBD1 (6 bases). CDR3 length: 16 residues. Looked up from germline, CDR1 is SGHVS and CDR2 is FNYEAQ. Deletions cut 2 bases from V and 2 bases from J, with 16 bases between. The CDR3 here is CASSLQTGLGAYEQYF. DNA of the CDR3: TGTGCCAGCAGCTTACAGACAGGACTGGGCGCCTACGAGCAGTACTTC.

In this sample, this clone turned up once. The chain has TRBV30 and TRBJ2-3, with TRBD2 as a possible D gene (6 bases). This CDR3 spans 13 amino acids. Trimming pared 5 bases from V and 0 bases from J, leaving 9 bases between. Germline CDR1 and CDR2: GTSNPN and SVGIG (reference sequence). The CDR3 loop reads CAWDGGSTDTQYF. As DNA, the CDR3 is TGTGCCTGGGACGGGGGTAGCACAGATACGCAGTATTTT.

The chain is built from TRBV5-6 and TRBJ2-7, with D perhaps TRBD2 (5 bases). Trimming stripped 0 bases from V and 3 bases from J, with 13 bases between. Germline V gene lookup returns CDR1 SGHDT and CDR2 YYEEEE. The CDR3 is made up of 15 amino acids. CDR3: CASSLAFRGDYEQYF. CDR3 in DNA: TGTGCCAGCAGCTTGGCCTTCCGGGGAGACTACGAGCAGTACTTC.

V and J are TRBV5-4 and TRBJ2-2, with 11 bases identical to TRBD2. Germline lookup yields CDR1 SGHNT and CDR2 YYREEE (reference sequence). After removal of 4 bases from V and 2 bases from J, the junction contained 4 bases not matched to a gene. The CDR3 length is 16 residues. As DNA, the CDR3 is TGTGCCAGCAGCCCGGGACTAGCGGCTAACACCGGGGAGCTGTTTTTT. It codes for CASSPGLAANTGELFF.

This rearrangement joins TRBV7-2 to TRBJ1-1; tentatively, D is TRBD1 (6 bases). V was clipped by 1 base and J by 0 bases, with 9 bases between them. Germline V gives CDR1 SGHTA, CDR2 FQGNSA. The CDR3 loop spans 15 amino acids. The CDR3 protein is CASSLGGGMNTEAFF. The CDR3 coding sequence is TGTGCCAGCAGCTTAGGGGGGGGCATGAACACTGAAGCTTTCTTT.

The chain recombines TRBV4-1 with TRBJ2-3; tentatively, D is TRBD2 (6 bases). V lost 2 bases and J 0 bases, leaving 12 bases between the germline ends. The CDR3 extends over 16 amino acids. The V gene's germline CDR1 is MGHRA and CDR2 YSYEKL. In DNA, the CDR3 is TGCGCCAGCAGCCAACGCCCGGGACTCAGCACAGATACGCAGTATTTT. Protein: CASSQRPGLSTDTQYF.

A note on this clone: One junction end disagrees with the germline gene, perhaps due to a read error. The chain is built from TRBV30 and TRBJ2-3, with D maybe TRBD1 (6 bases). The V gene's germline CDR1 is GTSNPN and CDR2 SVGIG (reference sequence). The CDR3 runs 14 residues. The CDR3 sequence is CAWSWGLSIDTQYF. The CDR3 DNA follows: TGTGCCTGGAGCTGGGGGCTGAGCATAGATACGCAGTATTTT.

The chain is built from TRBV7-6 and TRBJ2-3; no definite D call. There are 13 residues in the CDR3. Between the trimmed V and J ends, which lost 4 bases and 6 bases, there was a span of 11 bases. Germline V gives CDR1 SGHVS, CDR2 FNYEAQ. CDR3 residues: CASSSTALDTQYF. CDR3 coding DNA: TGTGCCAGCAGCTCTACTGCCTTGGATACGCAGTATTTT.

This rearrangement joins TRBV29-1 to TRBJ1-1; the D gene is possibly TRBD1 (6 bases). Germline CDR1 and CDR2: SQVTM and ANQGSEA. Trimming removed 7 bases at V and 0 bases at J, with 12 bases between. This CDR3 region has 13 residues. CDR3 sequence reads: CSARTDVNTEAFF. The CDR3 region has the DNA TGCAGCGCCCGGACAGATGTGAACACTGAAGCTTTCTTT.

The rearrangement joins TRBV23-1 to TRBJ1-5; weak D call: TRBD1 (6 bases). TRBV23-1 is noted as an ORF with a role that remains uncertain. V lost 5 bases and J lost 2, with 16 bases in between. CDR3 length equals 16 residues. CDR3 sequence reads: CASSYRAREGNQPQHF. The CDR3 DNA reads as TGCGCCAGCAGTTACAGGGCCCGAGAGGGCAATCAGCCCCAGCATTTT.

This CDR3 reads CASSYSSLAQGMGNIQYF. The CDR3 region has the DNA TGTGCCAGCAGCTATTCAAGTTTGGCACAGGGAATGGGAAACATTCAGTACTTC. The rearrangement links TRBV5-4 to TRBJ2-4, with D possibly being TRBD1 (6 bases). CDR3 length equals 18 residues. V lost 3 bases and J 6 bases, leaving 25 bases between the germline ends. Germline CDR1 is SGHNT and CDR2 is YYREEE (reference sequence).

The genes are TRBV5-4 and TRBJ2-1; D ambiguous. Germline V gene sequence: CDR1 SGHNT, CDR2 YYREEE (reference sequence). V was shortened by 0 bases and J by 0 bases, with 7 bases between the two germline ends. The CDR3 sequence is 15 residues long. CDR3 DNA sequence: TGTGCCAGCAGCTTGGCCGTGAGCTCCTACAATGAGCAGTTCTTC. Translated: CASSLAVSSYNEQFF.

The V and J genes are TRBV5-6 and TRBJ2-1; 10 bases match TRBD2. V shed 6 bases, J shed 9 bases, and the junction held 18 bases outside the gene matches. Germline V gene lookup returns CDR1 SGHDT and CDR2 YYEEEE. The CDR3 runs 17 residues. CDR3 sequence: CASTSTLGPSGRAEQFF. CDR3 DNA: TGTGCCAGCACCTCCACCCTAGGCCCTAGCGGGAGAGCTGAGCAGTTCTTC.

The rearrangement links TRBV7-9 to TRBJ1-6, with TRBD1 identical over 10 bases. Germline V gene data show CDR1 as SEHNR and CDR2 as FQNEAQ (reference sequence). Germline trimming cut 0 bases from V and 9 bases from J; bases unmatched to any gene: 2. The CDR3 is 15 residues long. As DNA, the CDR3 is TGTGCCAGCAGCTTAGCGGGGACAGGGGCTTCACCCCTCCACTTT. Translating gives CASSLAGTGASPLHF.

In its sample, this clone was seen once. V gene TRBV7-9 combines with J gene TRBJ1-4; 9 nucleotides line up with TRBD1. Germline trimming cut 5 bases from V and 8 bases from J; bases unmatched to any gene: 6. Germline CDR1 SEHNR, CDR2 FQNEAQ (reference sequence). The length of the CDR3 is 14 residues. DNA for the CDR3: TGTGCCAGCAGCCCACAGGGGGCTGGCGAAAAACTGTTTTTT. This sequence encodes CASSPQGAGEKLFF.

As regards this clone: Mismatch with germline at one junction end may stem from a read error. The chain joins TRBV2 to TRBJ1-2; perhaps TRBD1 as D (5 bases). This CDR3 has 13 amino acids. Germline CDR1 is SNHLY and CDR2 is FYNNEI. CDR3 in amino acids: CASTPQGGYGYTF. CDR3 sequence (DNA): TGTGCAAGCACTCCCCAGGGTGGCTATGGCTACACCTTC.

The CDR3 nucleotides read TGCGCCAGCAGCCAAGACATCACGGGCTCTGGGGCCAACGTCCTGACTTTC. Protein sequence: CASSQDITGSGANVLTF. V gene TRBV4-3 combines with J gene TRBJ2-6; D unclear. Trimming shortened V by 0 bases and J by 0 bases, and 9 bases separated the two germline ends. CDR1 and CDR2 from the germline V gene are LGHNA and YSLEER. The CDR3 consists of 17 residues.

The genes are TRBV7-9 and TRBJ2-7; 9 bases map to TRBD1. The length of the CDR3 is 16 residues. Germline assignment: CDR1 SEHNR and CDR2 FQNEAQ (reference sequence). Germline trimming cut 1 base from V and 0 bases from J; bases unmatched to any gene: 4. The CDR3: CASSLVRTGASYEQYF. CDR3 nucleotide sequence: TGTGCCAGCAGCTTAGTGAGGACAGGGGCCTCCTACGAGCAGTACTTC.

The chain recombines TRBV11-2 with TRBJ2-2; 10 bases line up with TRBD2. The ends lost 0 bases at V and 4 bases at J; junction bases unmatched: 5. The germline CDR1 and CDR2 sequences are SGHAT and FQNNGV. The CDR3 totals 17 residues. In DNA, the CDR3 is TGTGCCAGCAGCTTAGATACTAGCGGGAAGAGCACCGGGGAGCTGTTTTTT. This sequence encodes CASSLDTSGKSTGELFF. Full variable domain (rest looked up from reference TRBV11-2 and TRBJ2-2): EAGVAQSPRYKIIEKRQSVAFWCNPISGHATLYWYQQILGQGPKLLIQFQNNGVVDDSQLPKDRFSAERLKGVDSTLKIQPAKLEDSAVYLCASSLDTSGKSTGELFFGEGSRLTVL.

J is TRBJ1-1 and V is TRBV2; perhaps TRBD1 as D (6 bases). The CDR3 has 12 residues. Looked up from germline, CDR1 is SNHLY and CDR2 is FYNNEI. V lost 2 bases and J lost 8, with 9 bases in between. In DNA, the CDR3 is TGTGCCAGCAGTGAATGGGGGCTAGAAGCTTTCTTT. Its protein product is CASSEWGLEAFF.

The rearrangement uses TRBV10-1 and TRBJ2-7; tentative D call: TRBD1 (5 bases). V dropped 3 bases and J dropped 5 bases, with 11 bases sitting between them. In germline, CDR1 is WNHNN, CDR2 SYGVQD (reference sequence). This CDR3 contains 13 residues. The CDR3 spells CASSDKGFDEQYF. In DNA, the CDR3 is TGCGCCAGCAGTGATAAGGGGTTCGACGAGCAGTACTTC.

The CDR3 DNA reads as TGTGCCAGCTCACCACCAAACGGGAACGGGCAGTTCTTC. Its translation: CASSPPNGNGQFF. The chain links TRBV18 to TRBJ2-1; D may be TRBD2 (5 bases). The length of the CDR3 is 13 residues. Germline CDR1 KGHSH, CDR2 LQKENI. V was pared by 0 bases and J by 12 bases, with 12 bases between.

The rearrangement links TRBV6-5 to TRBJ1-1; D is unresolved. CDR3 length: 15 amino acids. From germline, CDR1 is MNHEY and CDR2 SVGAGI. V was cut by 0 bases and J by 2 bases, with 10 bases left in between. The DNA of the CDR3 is TGTGCCAGCAGTTACTCGTACAGCTTTAACACTGAAGCTTTCTTT. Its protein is CASSYSYSFNTEAFF.

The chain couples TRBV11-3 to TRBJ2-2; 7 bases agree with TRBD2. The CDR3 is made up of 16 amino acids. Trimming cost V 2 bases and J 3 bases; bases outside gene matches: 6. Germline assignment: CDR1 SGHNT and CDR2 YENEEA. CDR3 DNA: TGTGCCAGCAGCTTAAGGGCTAGCGGAGACACCGGGGAGCTGTTTTTT. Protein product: CASSLRASGDTGELFF.